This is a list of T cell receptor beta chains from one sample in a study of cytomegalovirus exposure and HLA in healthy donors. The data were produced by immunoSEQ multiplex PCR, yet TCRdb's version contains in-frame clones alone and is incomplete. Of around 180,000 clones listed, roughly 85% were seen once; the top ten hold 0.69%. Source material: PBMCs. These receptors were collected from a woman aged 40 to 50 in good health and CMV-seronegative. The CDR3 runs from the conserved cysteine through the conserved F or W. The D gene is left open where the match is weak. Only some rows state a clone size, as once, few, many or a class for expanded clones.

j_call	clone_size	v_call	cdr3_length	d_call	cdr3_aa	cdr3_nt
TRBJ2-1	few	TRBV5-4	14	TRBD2	CASSPRTSWHEQFF	TGTGCCAGCAGCCCGCGGACTAGTTGGCATGAGCAGTTCTTC
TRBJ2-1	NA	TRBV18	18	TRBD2	CASSPPSSGRSIGDEQFF	TGTGCCAGCTCACCACCGAGTAGCGGGAGGTCTATAGGGGATGAGCAGTTCTTC
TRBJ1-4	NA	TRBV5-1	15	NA	CASSTTGVRGEKLFF	TGCGCCAGCAGCACGACGGGGGTAAGGGGCGAAAAACTGTTTTTT
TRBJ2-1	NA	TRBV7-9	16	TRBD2	CSSSSFRSGSHNEQFF	TGTTCCAGCAGCTCTTTTCGTAGCGGGTCCCACAATGAGCAGTTCTTC
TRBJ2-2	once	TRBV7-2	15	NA	CASSPLASNTGELFF	TGTGCCAGCAGCCCACTAGCCTCGAACACCGGGGAGCTGTTTTTT
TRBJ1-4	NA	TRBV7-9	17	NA	CASSLGGPNPGYEKLFF	TGTGCCAGCAGCTTAGGGGGGCCCAACCCGGGATATGAAAAACTGTTTTTT
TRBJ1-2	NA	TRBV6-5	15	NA	CASSYSREPNYGYTF	TGTGCCAGCAGTTACTCGAGGGAGCCTAACTATGGCTACACCTTC
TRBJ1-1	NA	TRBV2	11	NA	CASSVRGEAFF	TGTGCCAGCAGTGTCCGCGGTGAAGCTTTCTTT
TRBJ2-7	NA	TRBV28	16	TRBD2	CASSVQGLAGAYEQYF	TGTGCCAGCAGTGTACAGGGACTAGCGGGGGCCTACGAGCAGTACTTC
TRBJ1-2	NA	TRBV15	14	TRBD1	CATSRVMGQYGYTF	TGTGCCACCAGCAGAGTTATGGGACAGTATGGCTACACCTTC
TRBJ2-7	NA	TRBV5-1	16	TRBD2	CASSSSSGRYTYEQYF	TGCGCCAGCAGCTCCTCTAGCGGGAGATACACTTACGAGCAGTACTTC
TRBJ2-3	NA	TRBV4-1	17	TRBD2	CASSQDPRGGGTDTQYF	TGCGCCAGCAGCCAAGATCCTCGCGGGGGGGGCACAGATACGCAGTATTTT
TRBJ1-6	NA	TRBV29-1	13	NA	CSVRQNPNSPLHF	TGCAGCGTCCGACAGAACCCTAATTCACCCCTCCACTTT
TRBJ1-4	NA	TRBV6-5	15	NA	CASRKKQGMAEKLFF	TGTGCCAGCAGGAAAAAACAGGGTATGGCTGAAAAACTGTTTTTT
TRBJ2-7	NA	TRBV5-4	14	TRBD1	CASSSTGLYYEQYF	TGTGCCAGCAGCTCGACAGGGTTATACTACGAGCAGTACTTC
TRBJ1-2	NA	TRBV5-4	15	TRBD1	CASSLTGGSLYGYTF	TGTGCCAGCAGCTTGACAGGGGGCTCCCTCTATGGCTACACCTTC
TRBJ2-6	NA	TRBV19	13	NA	CASNPAGANVLTF	TGTGCCAGTAATCCTGCTGGGGCCAACGTCCTGACTTTC
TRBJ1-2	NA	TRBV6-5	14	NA	CASSYSRVHYGYTF	TGTGCCAGCAGTTACTCCCGGGTGCACTATGGCTACACCTTC
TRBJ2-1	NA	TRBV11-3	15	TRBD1	CASSYYRQGAHEQFF	TGTGCCAGCAGCTACTATCGACAGGGGGCGCATGAGCAGTTCTTC
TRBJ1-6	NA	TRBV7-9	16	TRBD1	CSSSLATGGQNSPLHF	TGTTCCAGCAGCTTAGCGACAGGGGGTCAAAATTCACCCCTCCACTTT
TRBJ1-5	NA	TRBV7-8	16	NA	CASSLAPSDSNQPQHF	TGTGCCAGCAGCTTAGCGCCGTCCGATAGTAATCAGCCCCAGCATTTT
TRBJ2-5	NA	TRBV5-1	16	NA	CASSLVRSQFQETQYF	TGCGCCAGCAGCTTGGTACGCTCGCAGTTCCAAGAGACCCAGTACTTC
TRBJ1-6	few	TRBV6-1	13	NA	CASSSTGSSPLHF	TGTGCCAGCAGTTCTACAGGGAGTTCACCCCTCCACTTT
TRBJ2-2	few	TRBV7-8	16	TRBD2	CASSLQLAENTGELFF	TGTGCCAGCAGCCTACAACTAGCGGAAAACACCGGGGAGCTGTTTTTT
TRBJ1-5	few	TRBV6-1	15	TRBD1	CASSGGQGNNQPQHF	TGTGCCAGCAGTGGCGGACAGGGAAACAATCAGCCCCAGCATTTT
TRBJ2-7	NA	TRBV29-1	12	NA	CSVGQVNYEQYF	TGCAGCGTTGGACAGGTGAACTACGAGCAGTACTTC
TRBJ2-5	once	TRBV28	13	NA	CASSLEGVETQYF	TGTGCCAGCAGTTTAGAGGGGGTGGAGACCCAGTACTTC
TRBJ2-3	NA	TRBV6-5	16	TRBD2	CASSWGGVGGSDTQYF	TGTGCCAGCAGTTGGGGGGGTGTGGGGGGGAGTGATACGCAGTATTTT
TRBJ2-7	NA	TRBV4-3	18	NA	CASSQGTGSYDGTYEQYF	TGCGCCAGCAGCCAAGGCACAGGGTCATATGATGGCACCTACGAGCAGTACTTC
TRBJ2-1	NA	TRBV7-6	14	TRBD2	CASSLARGGSEQFF	TGTGCCAGCAGCTTAGCGCGGGGGGGCAGTGAGCAGTTCTTC
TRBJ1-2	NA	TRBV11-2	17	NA	CASSLTPPAGLNYGYTF	TGTGCCAGCAGCTTAACCCCTCCAGCGGGTCTGAACTATGGCTACACCTTC
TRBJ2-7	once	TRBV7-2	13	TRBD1	CASRRDRGNEQYF	TGTGCCAGCAGGCGGGACAGGGGCAACGAGCAGTACTTC
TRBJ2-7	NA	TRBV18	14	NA	CASSPWDNSYEQYF	TGTGCCAGCTCACCCTGGGACAACTCCTACGAGCAGTACTTC
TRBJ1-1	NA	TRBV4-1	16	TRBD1	CASSQDLQGAGTEAFF	TGCGCCAGCAGCCAAGACTTACAGGGGGCTGGCACTGAAGCTTTCTTT
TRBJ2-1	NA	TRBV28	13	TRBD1	CASSPTGWGEQFF	TGTGCCAGCAGTCCGACAGGGTGGGGTGAGCAGTTCTTC
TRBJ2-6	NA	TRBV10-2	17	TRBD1	CASSESRTGTGANVLTF	TGCGCCAGCAGTGAGTCTAGGACAGGGACTGGGGCCAACGTCCTGACTTTC
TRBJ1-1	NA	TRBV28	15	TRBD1	CASRYSGTGDRGAFF	TGTGCCAGCAGATATTCCGGGACAGGGGATAGGGGAGCTTTCTTT
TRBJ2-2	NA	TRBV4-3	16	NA	CASSQEDQGGTGELFF	TGCGCCAGCAGCCAAGAGGATCAGGGGGGCACCGGGGAGCTGTTTTTT
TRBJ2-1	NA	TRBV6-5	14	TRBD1	CASSVQGARCEQFF	TGTGCCAGCAGTGTACAGGGGGCTCGGTGTGAGCAGTTCTTC
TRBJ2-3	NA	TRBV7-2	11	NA	CASQGTDTQYF	TGTGCCAGCCAGGGCACAGATACGCAGTATTTT
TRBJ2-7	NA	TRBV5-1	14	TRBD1	CASSPDRGGEEQYF	TGCGCCAGCAGCCCCGACAGGGGGGGAGAAGAGCAGTACTTC
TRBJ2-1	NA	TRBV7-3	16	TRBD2	CASSLVRGGLYNEQFF	TGTGCCAGCAGCTTAGTACGGGGGGGGCTCTACAATGAGCAGTTCTTC
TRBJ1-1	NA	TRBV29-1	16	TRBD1	CSVENGDRGQNTEAFF	TGCAGCGTTGAAAATGGGGACAGGGGACAAAACACTGAAGCTTTCTTT
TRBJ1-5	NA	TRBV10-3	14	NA	CAISKVPEGQPQHF	TGTGCCATCAGTAAAGTTCCCGAGGGTCAGCCCCAGCATTTT
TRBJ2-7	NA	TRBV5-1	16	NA	CASSQPQVSASYEQYF	TGCGCCAGCAGCCAGCCACAGGTATCGGCCTCCTACGAGCAGTACTTC
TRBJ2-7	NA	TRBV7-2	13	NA	CASSLAHSYEQYF	TGTGCCAGCAGCTTAGCACATTCCTACGAGCAGTACTTC
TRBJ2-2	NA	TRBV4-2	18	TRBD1	CASSHGIGTDLNTGELFF	TGTGCCAGCAGCCATGGGATAGGGACAGACCTTAACACCGGGGAGCTGTTTTTT
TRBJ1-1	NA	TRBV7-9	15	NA	CASSSDRQLNTEAFF	TGTGCCAGCAGCTCAGATAGACAGCTGAACACTGAAGCTTTCTTT
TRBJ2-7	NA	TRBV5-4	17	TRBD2	CASSPEGRLAGGYEQYF	TGTGCCAGCAGCCCCGAAGGCCGACTAGCGGGAGGATACGAGCAGTACTTC